The 16 T cell receptor beta chains below were found in one sample sequenced in a study of coeliac disease. No antigen is known for these receptors. Measured with immunoSEQ multiplex PCR; TCRdb has only the in-frame clones, and not every one. The sample has more than 6,500 clones, 60% to 80% seen once. Overall study results and limits: Active celiac intraepithelial and lamina propria samples had lower TRB and TRG clonality than control samples.

What was sequenced was lamina propria lymphocytes from the gut. The receptors shown here come from a woman between 18 and 29 years old with active celiac disease.

The CDR3 coding sequence is TGTGCCTGGAGTGGACTGGGGACAGCCCCCTACGAGCAGTACTTC. Translation: CAWSGLGTAPYEQYF. The chain is built from TRBV30 and TRBJ2-7, with TRBD1 matching over 7 bases. This CDR3 is built from 15 residues. The V gene's germline CDR1 is GTSNPN and CDR2 SVGIG (reference sequence). The V and J ends lost 1 base and 2 bases, in that order; junction bases with no gene match: 8.

This rearrangement joins TRBV2 to TRBJ2-7; 8 nucleotides align to TRBD1. The CDR3 contains 15 residues. Unmatched junction bases numbered 11, after V lost 8 bases and J lost 2 bases. Germline V CDR1 and CDR2: SNHLY, FYNNEI. CDR3 sequence (DNA): TGTGCCAGCGGGAGCCCGACAGGGGTTGCCTACGAGCAGTACTTC. It specifies CASGSPTGVAYEQYF.

This clone has only one observation. This chain links TRBV11-2 with TRBJ1-1; D gene unclear. Germline V gene sequence: CDR1 SGHAT, CDR2 FQNNGV. The CDR3 is 14 residues long. Trimming cost V 4 bases and J 6 bases, with 15 bases left between them. The CDR3 sequence: CASSSETRRAEAFF. CDR3 in DNA: TGTGCCAGCAGCTCGGAAACGAGACGGGCTGAAGCTTTCTTT.

The CDR3 spells CASSRGLTMNTEAFF. In nucleotides, the CDR3 is TGTGCCAGCAGCCGCGGGTTAACCATGAACACTGAAGCTTTCTTT. The rearrangement joins TRBV7-3 to TRBJ1-1; no reliable D call. Trimming pared 5 bases from V and 0 bases from J, leaving 13 bases between. This CDR3 region has 15 residues. Per the germline V gene, CDR1 is SGHTA and CDR2 is FQGTGA.

The chain joins TRBV6-5 to TRBJ2-3; 8 nucleotides line up with TRBD2. The V gene's germline CDR1 is MNHEY and CDR2 SVGAGI. Germline trimming cut 6 bases from V and 6 bases from J; bases unmatched to any gene: 11. There are 15 residues in the CDR3. In DNA form, the CDR3 reads TGTGCCAGCAGCCGGAATAACGGGGGGGGTGATACGCAGTATTTT. This codes for CASSRNNGGGDTQYF.

V usage is TRBV5-4 and J usage is TRBJ2-3, with D possibly TRBD1 on 5 matching bases. The CDR3 loop spans 14 amino acids. With 5 bases removed from V and 0 bases from J, the gap between germline ends came to 10 bases. CDR1 is SGHNT and CDR2 is YYREEE in the germline V gene (reference sequence). Written as DNA, the CDR3 is TGTGCCAGCAGGTCAGGGATTAGCACAGATACGCAGTATTTT. It is translated as CASRSGISTDTQYF.

The chain uses TRBV21-1 and TRBJ2-7; the DNA was not used to check the table's D call, TRBD1. TRBV21-1 is labeled a pseudogene. The CDR3 consists of 14 residues. The CDR3 reads CAKYNRVESYEQYF. The CDR3 DNA is TGTGCCAAATACAACAGGGTTGAGTCCTACGAGCAGTACTTC.

CDR3 nucleotides: TGTGCCAGCAGCCAAGATTACCGGGGATCCCAGTACTTC. Translation gives CASSQDYRGSQYF. The chain is built from TRBV14 and TRBJ2-5, with D possibly matching TRBD2 (5 bases). The CDR3 totals 13 residues. Trimming stripped 0 bases from V and 9 bases from J, with 11 bases between. The V gene's germline CDR1 is SGHDN and CDR2 FVKESK.

The CDR3 protein is CAMSPRGVRETQYF. The CDR3 nucleotides read TGTGCCATGAGCCCCAGGGGGGTAAGAGAGACCCAGTACTTC. The chain is built from TRBV10-3 and TRBJ2-5; possible D gene TRBD1, 7 bases. This CDR3 has 14 residues. Trimming pared 9 bases from V and 4 bases from J, leaving 18 bases between. Germline CDR1 ENHRY, CDR2 SYGVKD.

This sequence joins TRBV2 and TRBJ2-3; D is undetermined. CDR3 length: 12 amino acids. Trimming stripped 8 bases from V and 4 bases from J, with 10 bases between. Germline V gene lookup returns CDR1 SNHLY and CDR2 FYNNEI. CDR3 in DNA: TGTGCCAGCCGAAGAGAGTCAGATACGCAGTATTTT. It translates to CASRRESDTQYF.

The chain recombines TRBV7-2 with TRBJ1-2; D is undetermined. The V end was cut by 1 base, the J end by 1 base, with 10 bases between. The CDR3 loop spans 15 amino acids. CDR1 and CDR2 (germline): SGHTA, FQGNSA. CDR3 protein: CASSLDGSFNYGYTF. Written as DNA, the CDR3 is TGTGCCAGCAGCTTAGATGGCTCCTTTAACTATGGCTACACCTTC.

This clone was recorded only once. V is TRBV6-1 and J is TRBJ2-7; the D is unclear. V lost 6 bases, J lost 4 bases, and 16 bases lay in between. The germline V gene encodes CDR1 MNHNS and CDR2 SASEGT. This CDR3 is built from 14 residues. Here the CDR3 DNA reads TGTGCCAGCAGCGAGAGAAGCGACGGGTACGAGCAGTACTTC. It translates to CASSERSDGYEQYF.

This clone has more than one count but fewer than ten. The chain combines TRBV15 with TRBJ1-3; D is uncertain. The germline gives CDR1 LNHNV, CDR2 YYDKDF (reference sequence). The CDR3 consists of 15 residues. Trimming cost V 3 bases and J 3 bases, with 12 bases left between them. The CDR3 bases are TGTGCCACCAGCAGTGACGGAGCGATTGGAAACACCATATATTTT. Its protein is CATSSDGAIGNTIYF.

This clone came up a few times. J is TRBJ2-7 and V is TRBV30; D gene ambiguous. The CDR3 loop spans 13 amino acids. Germline-derived CDR1 and CDR2 are GTSNPN and SVGIG (reference sequence). Trimming took 1 base from V and 2 from J, leaving 9 bases between them. The CDR3 nucleotides read TGTGCCTGGAGTGGTGGCACAGCCTACGAGCAGTACTTC. Its protein product is CAWSGGTAYEQYF.

This chain joins TRBV7-8 and TRBJ2-5; 11 bases align to TRBD2. The CDR3 covers 16 residues. With V trimmed by 0 bases and J by 4 bases, 4 bases remained unmatched. Per the germline V gene, CDR1 is SGHVS and CDR2 is FQNEAQ. The CDR3 spells CASSLASTSGGETQYF. CDR3 DNA: TGTGCCAGCAGCTTAGCGAGCACTAGCGGGGGAGAGACCCAGTACTTC.

The CDR3 region has the DNA TGTGCCAGCAGCCCCGGACAGCGGGGGGGGTTGATTATGAACACTGAAGCTTTCTTT. It specifies CASSPGQRGGLIMNTEAFF. This chain links TRBV7-9 with TRBJ1-1; maybe TRBD1 (6 bases). Germline V gene data show CDR1 as SEHNR and CDR2 as FQNEAQ (reference sequence). The length of the CDR3 is 19 residues. V gave up 5 bases and J gave up 0 bases, with 25 bases separating them. The full variable domain, completed using reference TRBV7-9 and TRBJ1-1, is DTGVSQNPRHKITKRGQNVTFRCDPISEHNRLYWYRQTLGQGPEFLTYFQNEAQLEKSRLLSDRFSAERPKGSFSTLEIQRTEQGDSAMYLCASSPGQRGGLIMNTEAFFGQGTRLTVV.